The rows below give T cell receptor beta chains drawn from one sample of a study of T-cell memory formation after mild COVID-19. A single record per CDR3 protein comes from TCRdb applying MiXCR to the 5' RACE reads. Among hundreds of thousands of distinct CDR3 sequences listed, approximately 15% were seen once. The sample comprised PBMCs or a T cell subset sorted from them (not recorded which). The receptors were gathered from an adult woman who had mild COVID-19 (a few samples of this study predate the infection). Cell type and time point are not known. CDR3s include the opening cysteine and the closing phenylalanine or tryptophan. The D gene is left open where the match is weak. Rows may omit the clone size; those that give it use once, few, many or a size class.

size	D	V	J	CDR3	DNA
.	.	TRBV6-1	TRBJ1-5	CASSEDRLVEGQPQHF	TGTGCCAGCAGTGAAGATCGGCTAGTCGAGGGACAGCCCCAGCATTTT
.	TRBD2	TRBV6-5	TRBJ2-5	CASSYSSRGGRKTQYF	TGTGCCAGCAGTTACTCGTCTCGGGGAGGGAGGAAGACCCAGTACTTC
.	.	TRBV19	TRBJ1-2	CASSILTVNYGYTF	TGTGCCAGTAGTATATTAACGGTGAACTATGGCTACACCTTC
few	TRBD1	TRBV6-5	TRBJ2-7	CASSYGQGSHEQYF	TGTGCCAGCAGTTACGGACAGGGTAGCCACGAGCAGTACTTC
few	.	TRBV19	TRBJ2-2	CASSIRARTGELFF	TGTGCCAGTAGTATACGGGCGCGCACCGGGGAGCTGTTTTTT
few	.	TRBV7-9	TRBJ1-3	CASSLMEFGNTIYF	TGTGCCAGCAGCTTGATGGAGTTTGGAAACACCATATATTTT
many	.	TRBV7-9	TRBJ2-3	CASSSYLGRRGADTQYF	TGTGCCAGCAGCTCTTATTTGGGTAGAAGGGGTGCAGATACGCAGTATTTT
.	.	TRBV15	TRBJ1-3	CATSRGGASSGNTIYF	TGTGCCACCAGCAGGGGGGGGGCATCCTCTGGAAACACCATATATTTT
few	.	TRBV5-1	TRBJ1-2	CASSLDRVRGYTF	TGCGCCAGCAGCTTGGACAGGGTTCGTGGCTACACCTTC
.	.	TRBV6-1	TRBJ1-4	CASRTGGPNEKLFF	TGTGCCAGCAGGACGGGGGGTCCTAATGAAAAACTGTTTTTT
few	.	TRBV3-1	TRBJ1-2	CASSPSRGLGGYTF	TGTGCCAGCAGCCCCTCACGGGGGTTAGGCGGCTACACCTTC
few	.	TRBV27	TRBJ1-4	CASSLGGPEKLFF	TGTGCCAGCAGTTTAGGGGGACCGGAGAAACTGTTTTTT
.	.	TRBV5-6	TRBJ1-1	CASSLGGLFMNTEAFF	TGTGCCAGCAGCTTGGGCGGTCTCTTTATGAACACTGAAGCTTTCTTT
few	TRBD2	TRBV12-3/TRBV12-4	TRBJ2-1	CASSPDGTRSYNEQFF	TGTGCCAGCAGTCCCGACGGGACTAGGTCCTACAATGAGCAGTTCTTC
few	.	TRBV5-6	TRBJ1-1	CASSDPREAFF	TGTGCCAGCAGCGACCCCAGGGAAGCTTTCTTT
.	.	TRBV27	TRBJ1-5	CASSPLGDGGNQPQHF	TGTGCCAGCAGTCCTCTAGGCGATGGTGGGAATCAGCCCCAGCATTTT
.	TRBD1	TRBV7-8	TRBJ1-1	CASSLAPGQQMNTEAFF	TGTGCCAGCAGCTTAGCCCCGGGACAGCAGATGAACACTGAAGCTTTCTTT
few	.	TRBV20-1	TRBJ1-5	CSASSEYQPQHF	TGCAGTGCTAGTTCGGAATATCAGCCCCAGCATTTT
few	.	TRBV7-2	TRBJ2-1	CASSDNRDNEQFF	TGTGCCAGCAGCGACAACAGGGACAATGAGCAGTTCTTC
.	TRBD2	TRBV5-6	TRBJ2-2	CASSLWASGSTGELFF	TGTGCCAGCAGCTTGTGGGCTAGCGGATCCACCGGGGAGCTGTTTTTT
.	.	TRBV18	TRBJ2-7	CASSPPPVRLASPYEQYF	TGTGCCAGCTCACCACCACCCGTTCGGTTGGCCAGCCCCTACGAGCAGTACTTC